This TCR beta chain came from a study of blood T cells in healthy people across ages. CDR1 and CDR2 (germline): DFQATT, SNEGSKA (reference sequence). The V end lost 4 bases, the J end lost 7 bases, and 11 bases lay between the germline ends. The CDR3 consists of 13 residues. Isolated per sample were at least 7 million PBMCs. PCR was performed a second time for 7 to 11 cycles using a sample-barcoded 5' primer and a J-beta primer mix. Using its own MiXCR run on the 5' RACE reads, TCRdb lists one record per CDR3 protein. The table records fewer than 2,000,000 distinct CDR3 sequences, around 35% of them present only once.

The sequence was obtained from a woman aged 25 to 45 in good health. The gene calls are TRBV20-1 and TRBJ1-6, with TRBD1 as a possible D gene (5 bases). Sequencing was carried out using blood. CDR3 protein: CSATRAWNSPLHF. CDR3 sequence (DNA): TGCAGTGCTACCAGGGCGTGGAATTCACCCCTCCACTTT.